The TCR beta chain described here comes from a study of blood T cell repertoires in COVID-19. Study context: Samples came from the United States, Italy and Spain, spanning acute and convalescent COVID-19. PBMCs, B-cell-depleted T cells, or T cells were the source of the cDNA or gDNA that made up the material.

This CDR3 contains 17 residues. The V gene's germline CDR1 is MGHRA and CDR2 YSYEKL. J gave up 0 bases and V 2 bases, and 10 bases lay outside the gene matches. Donors were grouped by their self-reported clinical history. Profiling relied on immunoSEQ multiplex PCR, and the TCRdb table lists in-frame clones only, not all of them. This sample has some 290,000 clones, with nearly 90% found just once. The source is a woman in her 30s who had recovered from COVID-19. Input material: PBMCs or T cells enriched from blood (not recorded which). The V call is TRBV4-1, the J call TRBJ2-7; 7 positions match TRBD2. CDR3 coding DNA: TGCGCCAGCAGCCAAATACTTGGGAGGGGCCACTCCTACGAGCAGTACTTC. Its translation is CASSQILGRGHSYEQYF.